This TCR beta chain was documented in a study of cytomegalovirus exposure and HLA in healthy donors. Study-level points and caveats: DRB1 showed the most TCR associations and HLA-C the fewest in a later analysis, as rates varied by HLA locus. Prediction of most subjects' HLA-A and HLA-B alleles by TCR beta sequences was reportedly accurate. Approximately 160 TCR beta chains were listed as cytomegalovirus-associated. An Asian-associated ancestry cluster reportedly showed fewer N-insertions than the roughly 670-donor mean in a later analysis.

About this clone: Its target is not known.

PCR used 60 Vbeta primers and 13 Jbeta primers. The assay was immunoSEQ multiplex PCR, and TCRdb's table has in-frame clones only and misses some. The table has 100,000 to 150,000 clones, about 10% seen once. With 1 base clipped from V and 8 bases from J, the junction kept 5 bases outside the gene matches. The V gene's germline CDR1 is MGHRA and CDR2 YSYEKL. This CDR3 has 16 amino acids. The gene calls are TRBV4-1 and TRBJ2-1; 13 bases are a match to TRBD2. The sample consisted of PBMCs. The TCR originated in a woman between 18 and 29 years old in good health and CMV-seropositive. Here the CDR3 DNA reads TGCGCCAGCAGCCAAGTGGGGACTAGCGGGATCTATGAGCAGTTCTTC. Amino acids: CASSQVGTSGIYEQFF.